One and the same sample provided the 18 T cell receptor beta chains below, sequenced in a study of T cell changes during pregnancy in multiple sclerosis. TCRdb keeps only in-frame clones here, not all; method: immunoSEQ multiplex PCR. The table lists around 51,000 clones, 93% of them singletons. The input for sequencing was peripheral blood, taken in the second trimester of pregnancy. Every receptor here comes from a female donor with multiple sclerosis, enrolled in a pregnancy study.

The chain joins TRBV5-3 to TRBJ1-2, with 8 positions matching TRBD1. TRBV5-3 is reported as an ORF; its role is uncertain. The CDR3 covers 22 residues. Trimming at V came to 2 bases and at J to 0 bases, leaving 24 bases not matched to a gene. CDR3 sequence (DNA): TGTGCCAGAAGCTTAGTTCCACGGGACAGGCGATGGGACTCGGTTTCTAACTATGGCTACACCTTC. Its protein is CARSLVPRDRRWDSVSNYGYTF.

The V call is TRBV6-5, the J call TRBJ2-7; D is possibly TRBD1 (5 bases). This CDR3 region has 15 residues. Germline values: CDR1 MNHEY, CDR2 SVGAGI. Trimming stripped 3 bases from V and 4 bases from J, with 16 bases between. CDR3 amino acids: CASSYGRQGSYEQYF. CDR3 nucleotide sequence: TGTGCCAGCAGTTATGGGCGTCAGGGTTCATACGAGCAGTACTTC.

The chain couples TRBV28 to TRBJ2-7; 9 bases map to TRBD1. Trimming cost V 7 bases and J 1 base; bases outside gene matches: 14. CDR1 and CDR2 from the germline V gene are MDHEN and SYDVKM. CDR3 length: 17 amino acids. CDR3 region: CASTPAARTGVSYEQYF. As DNA, the CDR3 is TGTGCCAGCACCCCAGCGGCAAGGACAGGGGTTTCCTACGAGCAGTACTTC.

J is TRBJ1-2 and V is TRBV11-3; tentatively, D is TRBD1 (5 bases). Germline lookup yields CDR1 SGHNT and CDR2 YENEEA. V shed 4 bases and J shed 4 bases, with 16 bases lying between them. The CDR3 has 15 amino acids. The CDR3 bases are TGTGCCAGCAGCTCTAGAGACAGCGAAACCTATGGCTACACCTTC. Protein: CASSSRDSETYGYTF.

The chain couples TRBV19 to TRBJ1-2, with 10 bases matching TRBD1. From germline, CDR1 is LNHDA and CDR2 SQIVND (reference sequence). This CDR3 comprises 14 residues. Germline trimming cut 3 bases from V and 7 bases from J; bases unmatched to any gene: 5. In DNA form, the CDR3 reads TGTGCCAGTAGTATCACGACAGGGGGCCTTGGCTACACCTTC. It codes for CASSITTGGLGYTF.

This clone was seen just once. The chain recombines TRBV6-1 with TRBJ2-1; 15 positions match TRBD2. The CDR3 loop spans 14 amino acids. The junction had 5 bases not matched to a gene; V was cut back by 11 bases and J by 6 bases. The germline V gene has CDR1 MNHNS and CDR2 SASEGT. Written as DNA, the CDR3 is TGTGCCGGGGGACTAGCGGGAGGTTTCAATGAGCAGTTCTTC. It encodes CAGGLAGGFNEQFF.

The rearrangement uses TRBV7-2 and TRBJ2-3; D unclear. The CDR3 extends over 14 amino acids. V lost 2 bases and J lost 3, with 9 bases in between. Germline V lookup: CDR1 SGHTA, CDR2 FQGNSA. This CDR3 is CASSLLAATDTQYF. The DNA for the CDR3 is TGTGCCAGCAGCTTATTGGCAGCGACAGATACGCAGTATTTT.

The rearrangement links TRBV15 to TRBJ2-5, with D possibly matching TRBD1 (5 bases). V lost 4 bases and J 4 bases, leaving 16 bases between the germline ends. There are 15 residues in the CDR3. Germline CDR1 is LNHNV and CDR2 is YYDKDF (reference sequence). CDR3 nucleotides: TGTGCCACCAGCAACTTTAAGGGGCTCGCAGAGACCCAGTACTTC. This translates into CATSNFKGLAETQYF.

The V gene is TRBV2, the J gene TRBJ2-1, with a tentative D call TRBD2 (6 bases). Germline V gene sequence: CDR1 SNHLY, CDR2 FYNNEI. The CDR3 contains 13 residues. Trimming removed 7 bases at V and 5 bases at J, with 12 bases between. CDR3: CASIGAGHNEQFF. Written as DNA, the CDR3 is TGTGCCAGCATTGGGGCGGGACACAATGAGCAGTTCTTC.

This chain links TRBV18 with TRBJ1-2; the match to TRBD1 covers 8 bases. Looked up from germline, CDR1 is KGHSH and CDR2 is LQKENI. The junction had 15 bases not matched to a gene; V was cut back by 3 bases and J by 6 bases. This CDR3 region has 17 residues. For the CDR3, the DNA is TGTGCCAGCTCACCGTCCCAAGTGGTGACAGGGGAGGATGGCTACACCTTC. Its protein product is CASSPSQVVTGEDGYTF.

In DNA form, the CDR3 reads TGCGCCAGCAGCCCCGGGACTAGCGGGCCGACCTACAATGAGCAGTTCTTC. It codes for CASSPGTSGPTYNEQFF. The chain recombines TRBV5-1 with TRBJ2-1; TRBD2 matches at 12 bases. Losses at the gene ends were 4 bases for V and 2 bases for J; bases not matched to a gene: 7. CDR3 length equals 17 residues. Germline V gene data show CDR1 as SGHRS and CDR2 as YFSETQ. Full variable domain (rest looked up from reference TRBV5-1 and TRBJ2-1): KAGVTQTPRYLIKTRGQQVTLSCSPISGHRSVSWYQQTPGQGLQFLFEYFSETQRNKGNFPGRFSGRQFSNSRSEMNVSTLELGDSALYLCASSPGTSGPTYNEQFFGPGTRLTVL.

V is TRBV9 and J is TRBJ2-2, with 7 bases lining up with TRBD1. CDR3 length: 17 amino acids. V shed 3 bases, J shed 1 base, and the junction held 9 bases outside the gene matches. Germline assignment: CDR1 SGDLS and CDR2 YYNGEE. CDR3 DNA sequence: TGTGCCAGCAGCGAGGAGACAGGGAACCTGAACACCGGGGAGCTGTTTTTT. Protein: CASSEETGNLNTGELFF.

The chain joins TRBV11-3 to TRBJ2-1, with 8 bases that match TRBD2. The V gene end was trimmed by 3 bases and the J gene end by 9 bases; junction bases not matched to a gene: 7. The CDR3 spans 14 residues. From germline, CDR1 is SGHNT and CDR2 YENEEA. The CDR3 sequence is CASSFSSGSGEQFF. CDR3 DNA: TGTGCCAGCAGCTTTAGCAGCGGGAGCGGTGAGCAGTTCTTC.

This rearrangement joins TRBV5-6 to TRBJ2-1; possibly TRBD2 for D (6 bases). This CDR3 comprises 15 residues. Trimming cost V 4 bases and J 10 bases, with 21 bases left between them. Germline CDR1 and CDR2: SGHDT and YYEEEE. As DNA, the CDR3 is TGTGCCAGCAGCACAAGGTCGGGCGGACGGGAGGAGCAGTTCTTC. This codes for CASSTRSGGREEQFF.

V and J are TRBV18 and TRBJ2-1; 7 nucleotides align to TRBD1. The germline CDR1 and CDR2 sequences are KGHSH and LQKENI. CDR3 size: 12 residues. J lost 8 bases, V lost 6 bases, and 4 bases had no gene match. CDR3 bases: TGTGCCAGCTCTCGACAGGGAGATGAGCAGTTCTTC. It codes for CASSRQGDEQFF.

The chain is built from TRBV7-2 and TRBJ2-1, with a tentative D call TRBD2 (6 bases). V was trimmed by 0 bases and J by 10 bases, leaving 19 bases between them. The germline V gene encodes CDR1 SGHTA and CDR2 FQGNSA. The CDR3 runs to 16 residues. CDR3 residues: CASSLAAGSPLGEQFF. The CDR3 DNA reads as TGTGCCAGCAGCTTAGCGGCGGGATCACCTTTGGGAGAGCAGTTCTTC.

V usage is TRBV11-2 and J usage is TRBJ2-7; tentative D call: TRBD1 (7 bases). V lost 1 base and J 1 base, leaving 11 bases between the germline ends. CDR1 and CDR2 from the germline V gene are SGHAT and FQNNGV. This CDR3 comprises 15 residues. The CDR3 here is CASSLGAGGSYEQYF. The CDR3 coding sequence is TGTGCCAGCAGCTTAGGGGCAGGGGGGTCCTACGAGCAGTACTTC.

This clone has only one observation. This sequence joins TRBV7-9 and TRBJ2-7; 11 bases agree with TRBD1. The CDR3 loop spans 13 amino acids. Germline V lookup: CDR1 SEHNR, CDR2 FQNEAQ (reference sequence). V was pared by 10 bases and J by 3 bases, with 5 bases of the junction left unmatched. The CDR3 DNA reads TGTGCCACCACCGGGACAGGGGGCTACGAGCAGTACTTC. Residues: CATTGTGGYEQYF.